This entry concerns a single T cell receptor beta chain. What it binds is not known. Exclusion followed for patients with uncontrolled infection, other autoimmune disease, pregnancy or lactation. The study based diagnoses on clinical symptoms, serum thyroxine and TRAb, thyroid ultrasound and orbital computed tomography. The data are from a study of T cells in Graves' hyperthyroidism and ophthalmopathy. Whole-study findings and limits: Before onset, by a median of 6.5 months, the model predicted ophthalmopathy.

Amplification of TCR beta CDR3 regions used RNA as the template. A set of HTBI primers served as the primers for a first-round RT-PCR of the TCR CDR3. One entry per CDR3 protein, called by TCRdb with MiXCR from the multiplex PCR reads. The sample includes about 340,000 distinct CDR3 sequences, around a sixth seen only once; the top ten take approximately 49%. This CDR3 is 13 amino acids long. V was shortened by 5 bases and J by 2 bases, with 10 bases between the two germline ends. Germline V CDR1 and CDR2: MNHEY, SVGEGT. The sequencing input was blood. The TCR comes from a woman between 50 and 59 years old with Graves' hyperthyroidism. The chain combines TRBV6-2 or TRBV6-3 with TRBJ2-7, with a weak D call TRBD2 (5 bases). CDR3 in amino acids: CASSAGLTYEQYF. CDR3 nucleotides: TGTGCCAGCAGTGCCGGACTGACCTACGAGCAGTACTTC.